These 27 T cell receptor beta chains came from one sample sequenced in a study of CD4 and CD8 cells across lung adenocarcinoma regions. TCRdb ran MiXCR on the PCR reads and lists one entry per CDR3 protein. Here the sample spans 16,000 or so distinct CDR3 sequences, approximately 50% being singletons. The sequenced material came from CD8+ T cells from the center of a lung tumor. The receptors come from a female donor with lung adenocarcinoma. The CD4 and CD8 labels of this study may be unreliable.

The chain has TRBV28 and TRBJ2-1, with TRBD2 matching over 10 bases. Unmatched junction bases numbered 12, after V lost 5 bases and J lost 5 bases. CDR1 MDHEN and CDR2 SYDVKM come from the germline V gene. This CDR3 contains 17 residues. DNA of the CDR3: TGTGCCAGCAGTCCCCTCGGGGCTAGCGGGAGAGACAATGAGCAGTTCTTC. Encoded protein: CASSPLGASGRDNEQFF.

The genes are TRBV15 and TRBJ1-6; D is unresolved. CDR3 length equals 13 residues. Germline V lookup: CDR1 LNHNV, CDR2 YYDKDF (reference sequence). Trimming removed 6 bases from V and 7 bases from J, with 10 bases in between. CDR3 residues: CATSPTRNSPLHF. DNA for the CDR3: TGTGCCACCAGTCCGACTCGGAATTCACCCCTCCACTTT.

J is TRBJ2-5 and V is TRBV10-2; the match to TRBD2 covers 9 bases. CDR1 and CDR2 (germline): WSHSY, SAAADI. V dropped 3 bases and J dropped 1; count of bases not matched to a gene: 18. This CDR3 has 20 residues. CDR3 sequence reads: CASSDIGGGGAMGSQETQYF. CDR3 DNA: TGCGCCAGCAGTGACATCGGGGGCGGGGGGGCAATGGGGTCCCAAGAGACCCAGTACTTC.

This clonotype was detected ten times or more. V gene TRBV6-5 combines with J gene TRBJ2-2, with D possibly being TRBD1 (5 bases). The CDR3 runs to 15 residues. Trimming pared 4 bases from V and 2 bases from J, leaving 11 bases between. Germline V gene data show CDR1 as MNHEY and CDR2 as SVGAGI. In DNA form, the CDR3 reads TGTGCCAGCAGTTCAGCAGGGCCTAACACCGGGGAGCTGTTTTTT. Residues: CASSSAGPNTGELFF.

Turning to this clonotype: Sequence at one end of the junction differs from germline and may be a read error. The V and J genes are TRBV10-3 and TRBJ2-4; D possibly corresponds to TRBD2 (6 bases). The CDR3 consists of 14 residues. CDR1 and CDR2 (germline): ENHRY, SYGVKD. CDR3 region: CRAPGRGAKDTQYF. The CDR3 region has the DNA TGCCGCGCCCCGGGGCGGGGAGCCAAAGACACGCAGTATTTC.

This clonotype was seen many times. The CDR3 spells CASSLGPGSYGYTF. Here the CDR3 DNA reads TGTGCCAGCAGCTTAGGCCCCGGTAGCTATGGCTACACCTTC. The V gene is TRBV7-2, the J gene TRBJ1-2; D remains unclear. The CDR3 consists of 14 residues. The germline V gene has CDR1 SGHTA and CDR2 FQGNSA. Trimming pared 1 base from V and 4 bases from J, leaving 10 bases between.

This CDR3 reads CALSKGQPRSYNEQFF. The CDR3 bases are TGTGCCTTGTCAAAAGGACAGCCACGCTCCTACAATGAGCAGTTCTTC. V and J are TRBV30 and TRBJ2-1; TRBD1 is a possible D gene (6 bases). The CDR3 covers 16 residues. The ends were cut back, 7 bases at V and 0 bases at J, with 19 bases in the middle. Germline V gene lookup returns CDR1 GTSNPN and CDR2 SVGIG (reference sequence).

The V gene is TRBV6-1, the J gene TRBJ2-1; TRBD2 matches 8 bases. The closer fit of TRBJ2-7 to the DNA end suggests the J call may be wrong. Looked up from germline, CDR1 is MNHNS and CDR2 is SASEGT. The CDR3 is 13 amino acids. The chain's CDR3 is CASSGTRRYEQYF. CDR3 DNA: TGTGCCAGCAGCGGGACTAGGAGGTACGAGCAGTACTTC.

This clonotype was detected only a few times. This chain joins TRBV6-1 and TRBJ2-1; no clear D gene. The germline V gene has CDR1 MNHNS and CDR2 SASEGT. Trimming took 6 bases from V and 0 from J, leaving 18 bases between them. This CDR3 contains 17 residues. The CDR3 loop is CASSRARFPGSYNEQFF. CDR3 bases: TGTGCCAGCAGCCGAGCCCGGTTCCCCGGCTCCTACAATGAGCAGTTCTTC.

This chain joins TRBV10-1 and TRBJ2-3; D is perhaps TRBD2 (6 bases). The J call is doubtful: the DNA matches TRBJ2-7 better. Germline V CDR1 and CDR2: WNHNN, SYGVQD (reference sequence). The CDR3 contains 14 residues. CDR3 nucleotide sequence: TGCGCGGGCAGTGGGGGAACTAGCCCAGAGACGCAGTACTTC. Its translation: CAGSGGTSPETQYF.

In its sample, this clonotype is medium-sized. This chain connects TRBV27 to TRBJ2-1; TRBD2 is a possible D gene (5 bases). The length of the CDR3 is 14 residues. Trimming shortened V by 8 bases and J by 2 bases, and 13 bases separated the two germline ends. CDR1 is MNHEY, CDR2 SMNVEV, per germline (reference sequence). The CDR3 nucleotides are TGTGCCAGCCGACCGGGAAGCACCTACAATGAGCAGTTCTTC. Protein: CASRPGSTYNEQFF.

Of note for this clonotype: An end of the junction does not agree with germline; a read error may underlie this. The V call is TRBV6-1, the J call TRBJ2-4; D unclear. The CDR3 has 13 amino acids. From germline, CDR1 is MNHNS and CDR2 SASEGT. CDR3 coding DNA: TGTGCCAGGGGTCTGTGTGCCAAAGATACGCAGTATTTC. Translated, it gives CARGLCAKDTQYF.

The genes are TRBV5-1 and TRBJ2-5; the D gene is possibly TRBD2 (6 bases). The length of the CDR3 is 15 residues. The germline gives CDR1 SGHRS, CDR2 YFSETQ. The V gene lost 2 bases and the J gene lost 4 bases, with 15 bases spanning the gap. Here the CDR3 reads CASSFLGLSAETQYF. DNA for the CDR3: TGCGCCAGCAGCTTTCTGGGACTTAGCGCAGAGACCCAGTACTTC.

This clonotype was detected many times. This chain uses TRBV27 with TRBJ2-1; no firm D call. V was cut by 0 bases and J by 9 bases, with 12 bases left in between. This CDR3 contains 14 residues. Germline CDR1 and CDR2: MNHEY and SMNVEV (reference sequence). The CDR3 nucleotides read TGTGCCAGCAGTTTATCTGTCACGGACGGTGAGCAGTTCTTC. It specifies CASSLSVTDGEQFF.

Only one count was recorded for this clonotype. CDR3: CASSKRPGTGAANYGYTF. The DNA for the CDR3 is TGTGCCAGCAGTAAAAGACCCGGGACAGGGGCGGCTAACTATGGCTACACCTTC. The chain recombines TRBV27 with TRBJ1-2; 10 bases are shared with TRBD1. The CDR3 runs to 18 residues. V was clipped by 5 bases and J by 0 bases; unmatched bases: 12. Germline V gene sequence: CDR1 MNHEY, CDR2 SMNVEV (reference sequence).

As for this clonotype: Compared with germline, one end of the junction differs, possibly owing to a read error. The chain combines TRBV7-2 with TRBJ2-4; the match to TRBD2 covers 8 bases. This CDR3 contains 16 residues. Germline-derived CDR1 and CDR2 are SGHTA and FQGNSA. CDR3 amino acids: CASSLAGLWSKNMQYF. CDR3 nucleotide sequence: TGTGCCAGCAGCCTAGCGGGTCTGTGGAGCAAAAACATGCAGTACTTC.

The genes are TRBV28 and TRBJ1-1; no clear D gene. CDR3 length: 15 residues. Germline V gene lookup returns CDR1 MDHEN and CDR2 SYDVKM. The ends were cut back, 7 bases at V and 0 bases at J, with 15 bases in the middle. The CDR3 sequence is CASKLNGPLNTEAFF. DNA of the CDR3: TGTGCCAGCAAACTCAATGGGCCGCTGAACACTGAAGCTTTCTTT.

V gene TRBV6-1 combines with J gene TRBJ2-1; unclear D gene. This CDR3 is built from 11 residues. Germline CDR1 MNHNS, CDR2 SASEGT. Trimming took off 7 bases at V and 6 bases at J, with 7 bases between the two ends. Here the CDR3 reads CASTQRNEQFF. CDR3 sequence (DNA): TGTGCCAGCACCCAGCGCAATGAGCAGTTCTTC.

The chain uses TRBV6-1 and TRBJ2-4; 7 bases are shared with TRBD1. Germline lookup yields CDR1 MNHNS and CDR2 SASEGT. The CDR3 extends over 16 amino acids. The V segment lost 4 bases and the J segment 0 bases; nucleotides outside the gene matches: 6. CDR3 coding DNA: TGTGCCAGCAGTGCTAGGGGGCTGCGAGCCAAAAACATTCAGTACTTC. It translates to CASSARGLRAKNIQYF.

In this sample, this clonotype is medium-sized. Relative to the germline gene, one junction end is altered; a read error may explain this. V and J are TRBV7-2 and TRBJ2-3, with TRBD2 identical over 14 bases. The CDR3 has 18 residues. Germline V gene lookup returns CDR1 SGHTA and CDR2 FQGNSA. CDR3 DNA: TGTGCCAGCAGCTTATTTGGACTAGCGGGGGGTAATGAGGATACACAGTATTTT. It yields the protein CASSLFGLAGGNEDTQYF.

In DNA form, the CDR3 reads TGCGCCAGCAGCTTGGTGGCGGGGGGAACCGGGGAGCTGTTTTTT. The encoded protein is CASSLVAGGTGELFF. The J gene is TRBJ2-2, the V gene TRBV5-1; TRBD2 aligns across 8 bases. After removal of 0 bases from V and 5 bases from J, the junction contained 3 bases not matched to a gene. The germline gives CDR1 SGHRS, CDR2 YFSETQ. CDR3 length: 15 residues.

The J gene is TRBJ2-3, the V gene TRBV4-2; D remains ambiguous. The CDR3 is 14 residues long. Germline V gene data show CDR1 as LGHNA and CDR2 as YNFKEQ. Trimming took off 0 bases at V and 3 bases at J, with 7 bases between the two ends. The CDR3 loop reads CASSQDLRTDTQYF. CDR3 in DNA: TGTGCCAGCAGCCAAGACCTTCGAACAGATACGCAGTATTTT.

This clonotype has ten or more counts. This rearrangement joins TRBV4-1 to TRBJ1-1; unclear D gene. The CDR3 extends over 13 amino acids. Deletions cut 5 bases from V and 8 bases from J, with 15 bases between. Germline CDR1 is MGHRA and CDR2 is YSYEKL. CDR3 loop: CASSARVQAEAFF. CDR3 coding DNA: TGCGCCAGCAGCGCGAGGGTCCAGGCGGAAGCTTTCTTT.

The chain uses TRBV6-1 and TRBJ2-3, with 7 bases lining up with TRBD1. Germline loops: CDR1 MNHNS, CDR2 SASEGT. The CDR3 is 14 residues long. CDR3 nucleotide sequence: TGTGCGGGGAGAGGGGGCAGTGGCCAAGATACGCAGTATTTT. It translates to CAGRGGSGQDTQYF.

V and J are TRBV6-1 and TRBJ2-3, with no clear D. The V end was cut by 6 bases, the J end by 11 bases, with 24 bases between. Germline loops: CDR1 MNHNS, CDR2 SASEGT. The CDR3 has 15 amino acids. CDR3 nucleotides: TGTGCCAGCAGACTCCCGGGTGTGAGCACAAATGAGCAGTATTTT. As protein: CASRLPGVSTNEQYF.

CDR3 residues: CASSERQIISGANVLTF. CDR3 in DNA: TGCGCCAGCAGTGAAAGACAGATAATCTCTGGGGCCAACGTCCTGACTTTC. The chain joins TRBV10-2 to TRBJ2-6, with D possibly TRBD1 on 5 matching bases. CDR3 length equals 17 residues. The germline V and J ends were trimmed by 3 bases and 0 bases, with 12 bases remaining between them. Germline V gene sequence: CDR1 WSHSY, CDR2 SAAADI.

This clonotype is medium-sized by share. V usage is TRBV6-5 and J usage is TRBJ2-1; tentatively, D is TRBD2 (5 bases). CDR3 length: 12 amino acids. V was cut by 2 bases and J by 7 bases, with 6 bases left in between. Germline lookup yields CDR1 MNHEY and CDR2 SVGAGI. In nucleotides, the CDR3 is TGTGCCAGCAGTTACGCGGGTAATGAGCAGTTCTTC. This gives the protein CASSYAGNEQFF.